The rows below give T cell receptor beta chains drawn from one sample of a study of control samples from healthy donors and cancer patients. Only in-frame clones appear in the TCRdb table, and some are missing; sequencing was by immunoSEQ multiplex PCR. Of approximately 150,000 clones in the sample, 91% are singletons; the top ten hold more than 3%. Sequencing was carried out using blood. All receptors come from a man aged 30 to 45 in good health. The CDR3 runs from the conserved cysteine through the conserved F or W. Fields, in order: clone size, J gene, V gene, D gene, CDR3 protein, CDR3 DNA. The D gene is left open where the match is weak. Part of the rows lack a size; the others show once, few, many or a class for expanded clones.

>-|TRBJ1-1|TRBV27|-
CASSLEGNTEAFF
TGTGCCAGCAGTTTAGAAGGAAACACTGAAGCTTTCTTT
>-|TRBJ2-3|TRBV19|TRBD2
CASSGSGGTDTQYF
TGTGCCAGTAGTGGTAGCGGGGGCACAGATACGCAGTATTTT
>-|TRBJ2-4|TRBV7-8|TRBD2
CASSQTSSGVDKNIQYF
TGTGCCAGCAGCCAAACATCTAGCGGGGTGGACAAAAACATTCAGTACTTC
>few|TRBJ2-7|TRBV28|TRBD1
CASSAEGQGYYEQYF
TGTGCCAGCAGCGCAGAGGGACAGGGATATTACGAGCAGTACTTC
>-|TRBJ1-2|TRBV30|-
CAWSGQAQNYGYTF
TGTGCCTGGAGTGGACAGGCGCAGAACTATGGCTACACCTTC
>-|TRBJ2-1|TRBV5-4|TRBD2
CASSTDSGGANEQFF
TGTGCCAGCAGCACGGATAGCGGGGGGGCGAATGAGCAGTTCTTC
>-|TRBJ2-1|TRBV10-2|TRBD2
CASRSSGGGTYNEQFF
TGCGCCAGCCGGTCTAGCGGGGGGGGAACCTACAATGAGCAGTTCTTC
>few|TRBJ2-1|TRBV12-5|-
CASGTHFSGLAYNEQFF
TGTGCTAGTGGTACCCACTTTAGCGGACTCGCCTACAATGAGCAGTTCTTC
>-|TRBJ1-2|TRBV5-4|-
CASSLGQSHYGYTF
TGTGCCAGCAGCTTGGGACAGTCCCACTATGGCTACACCTTC
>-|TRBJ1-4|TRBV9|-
CASSVGGAATNEKLFF
TGTGCCAGCAGCGTAGGGGGGGCCGCAACTAATGAAAAACTGTTTTTT
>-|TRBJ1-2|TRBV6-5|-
CASSRNRDGYTF
TGTGCCAGCAGTCGCAACAGGGATGGCTACACCTTC
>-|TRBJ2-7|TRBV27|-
CASSLPPHEQYF
TGTGCCAGCAGTTTACCCCCCCACGAGCAGTACTTC
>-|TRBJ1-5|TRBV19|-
CASSIAPTHQPQHF
TGTGCCAGTAGTATAGCTCCGACACATCAGCCCCAGCATTTT
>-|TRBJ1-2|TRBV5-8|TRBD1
CATLDRPFYGYTF
TGTGCCACCCTGGACAGGCCTTTCTATGGCTACACCTTC
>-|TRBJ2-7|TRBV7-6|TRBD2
CASRSGTSYEQYF
TGTGCCAGCAGGTCTGGGACTAGCTATGAGCAGTACTTC
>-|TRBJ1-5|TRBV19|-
CASSPSGGANQPQHF
TGTGCCAGTAGTCCCTCGGGGGGCGCCAATCAGCCCCAGCATTTT
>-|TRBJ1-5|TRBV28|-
CASSSQGRQPQHF
TGTGCCAGCAGTTCTCAAGGTCGTCAGCCCCAGCATTTT
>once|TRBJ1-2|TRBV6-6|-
CASSWKDGANYGYTF
TGTGCCAGCAGTTGGAAAGATGGGGCGAACTATGGCTACACCTTC
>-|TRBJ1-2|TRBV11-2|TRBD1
CASSSAGGAYGYTF
TGTGCCAGCAGCTCCGCAGGGGGGGCCTATGGCTACACCTTC
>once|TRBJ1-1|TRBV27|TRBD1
CASSRTGNTEAFF
TGTGCCAGCAGTCGGACAGGGAACACTGAAGCTTTCTTT
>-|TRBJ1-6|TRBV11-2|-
CASSFARDSPLHF
TGTGCCAGCAGCTTCGCCAGGGATTCACCCCTCCACTTT
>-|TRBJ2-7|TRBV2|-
CASSGLTYEQYF
TGTGCCAGCAGTGGGTTAACCTACGAGCAGTACTTC
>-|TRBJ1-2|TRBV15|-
CATSRDQINYGYTF
TGTGCCACCAGCAGAGATCAGATTAACTATGGCTACACCTTC
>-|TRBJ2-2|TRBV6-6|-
CASSAQGLSGELFF
TGTGCCAGCAGTGCTCAGGGGTTGAGCGGGGAGCTGTTTTTT
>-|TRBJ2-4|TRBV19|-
CASSTQENIQYF
TGTGCCAGTAGTACCCAGGAAAACATTCAGTACTTC
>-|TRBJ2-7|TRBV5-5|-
CASSLTQGYEQYF
TGTGCCAGCAGCTTGACGCAGGGGTACGAGCAGTACTTC
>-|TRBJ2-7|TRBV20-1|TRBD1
CSASRTGNEQYF
TGCAGTGCTAGTAGGACAGGGAACGAGCAGTACTTC
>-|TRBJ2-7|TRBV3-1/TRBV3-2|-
CASSHREGFHEQYF
TGTGCCAGCAGCCACAGGGAAGGGTTCCACGAGCAGTACTTC
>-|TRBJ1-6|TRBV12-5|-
CASGLVHLGNNSPLHF
TGTGCTAGTGGTTTGGTACATTTGGGGAACAATTCACCCCTCCACTTT
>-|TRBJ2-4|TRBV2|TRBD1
CASRTGLSIQYF
TGTGCCAGCAGGACAGGGTTGAGCATTCAGTACTTC
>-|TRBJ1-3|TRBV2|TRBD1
CASSDPGGNGNTIYF
TGTGCCAGCAGTGACCCAGGGGGAAATGGAAACACCATATATTTT
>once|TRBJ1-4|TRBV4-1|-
CASSQAERNEKLFF
TGCGCCAGCAGCCAAGCGGAACGTAATGAAAAACTGTTTTTT